These T cell receptor beta chains were read from a single sample in a study of blood T cell repertoires in COVID-19. The assay was immunoSEQ multiplex PCR, and TCRdb's table has in-frame clones only and misses some. The table records tens of thousands of clones, 70% to 90% of them present only once. Sequences were obtained from peripheral blood. The receptors were sampled from a man in his fifties with active COVID-19. The CDR3 runs from the conserved cysteine through the conserved F or W. The order of the fields is D gene, clone size, J gene, V gene, CDR3 protein, CDR3 DNA. The D gene is left open where the match is weak. Clone sizes are given selectively: once, few, many, or a class where the clone is expanded.

d_call: NA
clone_size: NA
j_call: TRBJ1-6
v_call: TRBV7-6
cdr3_aa: CASSRQNQNSPLHF
cdr3_nt: TGTGCCAGCAGCCGACAGAACCAGAATTCACCCCTCCACTTT

d_call: TRBD2
clone_size: NA
j_call: TRBJ2-1
v_call: TRBV7-3
cdr3_aa: CASSLIGTSGTYNEQFF
cdr3_nt: TGTGCCAGCAGCTTAATAGGGACTAGTGGGACTTACAATGAGCAGTTCTTC

d_call: TRBD1
clone_size: NA
j_call: TRBJ2-5
v_call: TRBV12-3/TRBV12-4
cdr3_aa: CASSWDSLETQYF
cdr3_nt: TGTGCCAGCAGTTGGGACAGTTTAGAGACCCAGTACTTC

d_call: TRBD1
clone_size: few
j_call: TRBJ2-3
v_call: TRBV5-8
cdr3_aa: CASLSSGGWADTQYF
cdr3_nt: TGTGCCAGCCTGTCATCAGGGGGTTGGGCAGATACGCAGTATTTT

d_call: TRBD2
clone_size: NA
j_call: TRBJ2-1
v_call: TRBV18
cdr3_aa: CASSPFVGTRGDEQFF
cdr3_nt: TGTGCCAGCTCACCCTTTGTTGGGACTAGGGGGGATGAGCAGTTCTTC

d_call: NA
clone_size: NA
j_call: TRBJ2-5
v_call: TRBV5-1
cdr3_aa: CASSLLARGKETQYF
cdr3_nt: TGCGCCAGCAGCTTACTTGCGCGGGGTAAAGAGACCCAGTACTTC

d_call: NA
clone_size: NA
j_call: TRBJ2-1
v_call: TRBV24-1
cdr3_aa: CATSGPFGNEQFF
cdr3_nt: TGTGCCACCAGTGGGCCCTTTGGTAATGAGCAGTTCTTC

d_call: TRBD1
clone_size: NA
j_call: TRBJ2-5
v_call: TRBV20-1
cdr3_aa: CSASPGTVLQETQYF
cdr3_nt: TGCAGTGCTAGTCCCGGGACAGTCCTCCAAGAGACCCAGTACTTC

d_call: TRBD1
clone_size: NA
j_call: TRBJ2-3
v_call: TRBV5-4
cdr3_aa: CASSLGGQGGTDTQYF
cdr3_nt: TGTGCCAGCAGCTTGGGGGGACAGGGTGGCACAGATACGCAGTATTTT

d_call: TRBD1
clone_size: NA
j_call: TRBJ1-4
v_call: TRBV2
cdr3_aa: CASRGQGEYEKLFF
cdr3_nt: TGTGCCAGCCGCGGACAGGGTGAATATGAAAAACTGTTTTTT

d_call: NA
clone_size: NA
j_call: TRBJ2-5
v_call: TRBV3-1/TRBV3-2
cdr3_aa: CASTPTVNQETQYF
cdr3_nt: TGTGCCAGCACCCCGACTGTCAACCAAGAGACCCAGTACTTC

d_call: NA
clone_size: NA
j_call: TRBJ2-3
v_call: TRBV9
cdr3_aa: CASSAQHNTQYF
cdr3_nt: TGTGCCAGCAGCGCCCAACACAATACGCAGTATTTT

d_call: TRBD1
clone_size: NA
j_call: TRBJ1-2
v_call: TRBV5-6
cdr3_aa: CASSSQGAAGYTF
cdr3_nt: TGTGCCAGCAGCTCGCAGGGGGCAGCTGGCTACACCTTC

d_call: NA
clone_size: NA
j_call: TRBJ1-6
v_call: TRBV2
cdr3_aa: CASSTETVSPLHF
cdr3_nt: TGTGCCAGCAGTACGGAGACGGTTTCACCCCTCCACTTT

d_call: NA
clone_size: NA
j_call: TRBJ1-2
v_call: TRBV7-3
cdr3_aa: CASSKSGGALYGYTF
cdr3_nt: TGTGCCAGCAGCAAATCGGGTGGGGCTCTCTATGGCTACACCTTC

d_call: NA
clone_size: NA
j_call: TRBJ1-1
v_call: TRBV5-5
cdr3_aa: CASSLGVRIAEAFF
cdr3_nt: TGTGCCAGCAGCTTGGGGGTCAGGATAGCTGAAGCTTTCTTT

d_call: NA
clone_size: NA
j_call: TRBJ2-6
v_call: TRBV7-8
cdr3_aa: CASSTWDSPSSGANVLTF
cdr3_nt: TGTGCCAGCAGCACCTGGGACTCCCCGAGCTCTGGGGCCAACGTCCTGACTTTC

d_call: NA
clone_size: NA
j_call: TRBJ2-3
v_call: TRBV2
cdr3_aa: CASSLPPVPDTQYF
cdr3_nt: TGTGCCAGCAGTCTCCCCCCGGTCCCAGATACGCAGTATTTT

d_call: NA
clone_size: NA
j_call: TRBJ1-6
v_call: TRBV21-1
cdr3_aa: CASIRDRNSPLHF
cdr3_nt: TGTGCCAGCATCCGGGACAGGAATTCACCCCTCCACTTT

d_call: TRBD2
clone_size: once
j_call: TRBJ2-1
v_call: TRBV27
cdr3_aa: CASTPGLAGVASYNEQFF
cdr3_nt: TGTGCCAGCACTCCGGGACTAGCGGGAGTAGCTTCCTACAATGAGCAGTTCTTC

d_call: NA
clone_size: medium-sized
j_call: TRBJ1-1
v_call: TRBV7-9
cdr3_aa: CASSLEGGYLNTEAFF
cdr3_nt: TGTGCCAGCAGCTTAGAAGGCGGGTACTTGAACACTGAAGCTTTCTTT

d_call: TRBD1
clone_size: NA
j_call: TRBJ2-3
v_call: TRBV7-6
cdr3_aa: CASSLGSGRGPDTQYF
cdr3_nt: TGTGCCAGCAGCTTAGGATCGGGCAGGGGGCCAGATACGCAGTATTTT

d_call: TRBD1
clone_size: NA
j_call: TRBJ2-2
v_call: TRBV18
cdr3_aa: CASSKDRVSGELFF
cdr3_nt: TGTGCCAGCTCGAAGGACAGGGTGTCCGGGGAGCTGTTTTTT

d_call: NA
clone_size: NA
j_call: TRBJ2-2
v_call: TRBV7-3
cdr3_aa: CASSLIRGTGELFF
cdr3_nt: TGTGCCAGCAGCTTAATCAGGGGCACCGGGGAGCTGTTTTTT

d_call: NA
clone_size: NA
j_call: TRBJ1-1
v_call: TRBV6-6
cdr3_aa: CASSPTLLQLNTEAFF
cdr3_nt: TGTGCCAGCAGCCCAACCTTATTACAGCTGAACACTGAAGCTTTCTTT

d_call: NA
clone_size: once
j_call: TRBJ1-2
v_call: TRBV5-4
cdr3_aa: CASSLSGGPGYTF
cdr3_nt: TGTGCCAGCAGCTTATCGGGGGGACCTGGCTACACCTTC

d_call: NA
clone_size: NA
j_call: TRBJ2-6
v_call: TRBV19
cdr3_aa: CASSLVSSGANVLTF
cdr3_nt: TGTGCCAGTAGCCTTGTGTCCTCTGGGGCCAACGTCCTGACTTTC

d_call: NA
clone_size: NA
j_call: TRBJ2-1
v_call: TRBV27
cdr3_aa: CASSLRSLNEQFF
cdr3_nt: TGTGCCAGCAGTTTACGGAGTCTCAATGAGCAGTTCTTC

d_call: NA
clone_size: NA
j_call: TRBJ1-5
v_call: TRBV6-5
cdr3_aa: CASSPNRNQPQHF
cdr3_nt: TGTGCCAGCAGTCCTAATCGTAATCAGCCCCAGCATTTT

d_call: TRBD2
clone_size: NA
j_call: TRBJ2-5
v_call: TRBV6-2/TRBV6-3
cdr3_aa: CASSYSASVAGGRETQYF
cdr3_nt: TGTGCCAGCAGTTACTCGGCGTCAGTAGCGGGGGGTCGTGAGACCCAGTACTTC

d_call: TRBD2
clone_size: NA
j_call: TRBJ2-2
v_call: TRBV10-2
cdr3_aa: CASRAGTRTLGELFF
cdr3_nt: TGCGCCAGCAGAGCCGGGACTAGAACGTTAGGGGAGCTGTTTTTT

d_call: TRBD1
clone_size: NA
j_call: TRBJ1-3
v_call: TRBV5-1
cdr3_aa: CASSKGTGRAGNTIYF
cdr3_nt: TGCGCCAGCAGCAAAGGGACAGGGAGGGCTGGAAACACCATATATTTT

d_call: NA
clone_size: once
j_call: TRBJ2-2
v_call: TRBV7-8
cdr3_aa: CASSPRASNTGELFF
cdr3_nt: TGTGCCAGCAGCCCCAGGGCCTCCAACACCGGGGAGCTGTTTTTT

d_call: TRBD1
clone_size: NA
j_call: TRBJ2-7
v_call: TRBV4-3
cdr3_aa: CASSPQGVQLYPYEQYF
cdr3_nt: TGCGCCAGCAGCCCGCAGGGGGTCCAATTATATCCCTACGAGCAGTACTTC

d_call: NA
clone_size: once
j_call: TRBJ1-1
v_call: TRBV9
cdr3_aa: CASSVGLAGGNTEAFF
cdr3_nt: TGTGCCAGCAGCGTGGGCCTCGCGGGGGGGAACACTGAAGCTTTCTTT

d_call: TRBD1
clone_size: NA
j_call: TRBJ2-2
v_call: TRBV6-5
cdr3_aa: CASWGQGRRELFF
cdr3_nt: TGTGCCAGCTGGGGACAGGGGCGGCGGGAGCTGTTTTTT

d_call: TRBD1
clone_size: NA
j_call: TRBJ2-7
v_call: TRBV6-5
cdr3_aa: CASNPGRGNYEQYF
cdr3_nt: TGTGCCAGCAATCCAGGCAGGGGGAACTACGAGCAGTACTTC

d_call: NA
clone_size: NA
j_call: TRBJ2-7
v_call: TRBV5-8
cdr3_aa: CASSLLAYEQYF
cdr3_nt: TGTGCCAGCAGCTTGCTCGCCTACGAGCAGTACTTC

d_call: TRBD1
clone_size: NA
j_call: TRBJ1-5
v_call: TRBV7-9
cdr3_aa: CASSRTGHNQPQHF
cdr3_nt: TGTGCCAGCAGTCGGACAGGACACAATCAGCCCCAGCATTTT

d_call: TRBD2
clone_size: NA
j_call: TRBJ2-3
v_call: TRBV6-5
cdr3_aa: CASRPGGVDTQYF
cdr3_nt: TGTGCCAGCCGCCCGGGAGGGGTAGATACGCAGTATTTT

d_call: NA
clone_size: NA
j_call: TRBJ2-7
v_call: TRBV2
cdr3_aa: CASSEQGGRSYEQYF
cdr3_nt: TGTGCCAGCAGTGAACAGGGAGGTCGGTCCTACGAGCAGTACTTC

d_call: TRBD1
clone_size: medium-sized
j_call: TRBJ2-7
v_call: TRBV7-9
cdr3_aa: CASSPGQGQIYEQYF
cdr3_nt: TGTGCCAGCAGCCCAGGACAGGGCCAGATTTACGAGCAGTACTTC

d_call: NA
clone_size: NA
j_call: TRBJ1-1
v_call: TRBV5-4
cdr3_aa: CASRGQGGFMNTEAFF
cdr3_nt: TGTGCCAGCAGGGGTCAGGGAGGGTTCATGAACACTGAAGCTTTCTTT

d_call: TRBD2
clone_size: NA
j_call: TRBJ2-1
v_call: TRBV14
cdr3_aa: CASSQALASVPNEQFF
cdr3_nt: TGTGCCAGCAGCCAGGCACTAGCGAGCGTGCCCAATGAGCAGTTCTTC

d_call: TRBD1
clone_size: NA
j_call: TRBJ1-2
v_call: TRBV4-2
cdr3_aa: CASALTQGPGGGYTF
cdr3_nt: TGTGCCAGCGCACTAACACAGGGGCCCGGCGGTGGCTACACCTTC

d_call: NA
clone_size: NA
j_call: TRBJ1-5
v_call: TRBV21-1
cdr3_aa: CASSIGRTVDQPQHF
cdr3_nt: TGTGCCAGCAGCATAGGACGGACAGTAGATCAGCCCCAGCATTTT

d_call: TRBD1
clone_size: NA
j_call: TRBJ2-2
v_call: TRBV9
cdr3_aa: CASSLRQTGGVTGELFF
cdr3_nt: TGTGCCAGCAGCCTACGCCAGACAGGGGGGGTCACCGGGGAGCTGTTTTTT

d_call: TRBD2
clone_size: NA
j_call: TRBJ2-2
v_call: TRBV5-1
cdr3_aa: CASSPRTGGVNTGELFF
cdr3_nt: TGCGCCAGCAGCCCACGGACGGGAGGAGTCAACACCGGGGAGCTGTTTTTT

d_call: NA
clone_size: NA
j_call: TRBJ2-1
v_call: TRBV20-1
cdr3_aa: CSAIQNEQFF
cdr3_nt: TGCAGTGCGATCCAGAATGAGCAGTTCTTC

d_call: TRBD1
clone_size: once
j_call: TRBJ2-1
v_call: TRBV3-1/TRBV3-2
cdr3_aa: CASSQPLPGQINEQFF
cdr3_nt: TGTGCCAGCAGCCAACCTCTCCCGGGACAGATCAATGAGCAGTTCTTC

d_call: TRBD1
clone_size: few
j_call: TRBJ1-4
v_call: TRBV19
cdr3_aa: CASSEVDREQEKLFF
cdr3_nt: TGTGCCAGTAGTGAGGTTGACAGGGAACAGGAAAAACTGTTTTTT